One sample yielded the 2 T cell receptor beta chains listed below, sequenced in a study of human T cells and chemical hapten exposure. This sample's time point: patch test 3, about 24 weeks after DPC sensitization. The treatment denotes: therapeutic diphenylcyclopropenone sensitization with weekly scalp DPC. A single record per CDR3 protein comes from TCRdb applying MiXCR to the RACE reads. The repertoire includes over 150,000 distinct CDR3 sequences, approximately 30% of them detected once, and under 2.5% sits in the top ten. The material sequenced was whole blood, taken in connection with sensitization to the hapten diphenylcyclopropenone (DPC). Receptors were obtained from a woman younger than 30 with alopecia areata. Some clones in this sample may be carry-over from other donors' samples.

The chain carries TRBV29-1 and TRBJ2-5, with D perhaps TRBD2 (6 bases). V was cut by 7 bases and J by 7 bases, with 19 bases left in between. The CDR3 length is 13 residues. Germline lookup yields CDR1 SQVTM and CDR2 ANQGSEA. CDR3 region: CSADWSNGGTQYF. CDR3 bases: TGCAGCGCAGACTGGTCCAACGGGGGGACCCAGTACTTC.

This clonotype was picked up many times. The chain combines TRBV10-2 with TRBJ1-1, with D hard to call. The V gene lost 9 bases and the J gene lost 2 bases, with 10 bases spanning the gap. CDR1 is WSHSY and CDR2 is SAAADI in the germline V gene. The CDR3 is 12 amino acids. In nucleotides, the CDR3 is TGCGCCAGTATGACGGGAAACACTGAAGCTTTCTTT. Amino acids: CASMTGNTEAFF.